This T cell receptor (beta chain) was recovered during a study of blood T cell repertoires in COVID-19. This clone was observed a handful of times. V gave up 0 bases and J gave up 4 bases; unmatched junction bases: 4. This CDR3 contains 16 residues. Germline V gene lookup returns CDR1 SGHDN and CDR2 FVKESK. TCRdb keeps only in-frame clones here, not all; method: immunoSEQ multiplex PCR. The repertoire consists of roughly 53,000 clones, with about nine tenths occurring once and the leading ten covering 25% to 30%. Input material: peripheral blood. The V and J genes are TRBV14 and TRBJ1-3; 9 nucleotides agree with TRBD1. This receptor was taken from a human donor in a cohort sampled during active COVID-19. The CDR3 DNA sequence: TGTGCCAGCAGCCAAGATTGGGACAGGGAAGGAAACACCATATATTTT. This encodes CASSQDWDREGNTIYF.